This T cell receptor beta chain was sequenced in a study of blood T cell repertoires in COVID-19. Overall study context: Whether acute or convalescent, the COVID-19 samples came from the United States, Italy and Spain. Sample material is recorded as cDNA or gDNA derived from T cells, B-cell-depleted T cells, or PBMCs.

Trimming removed 4 bases at V and 10 bases at J, with 17 bases between. Germline-derived CDR1 and CDR2 are LNHNV and YYDKDF (reference sequence). This CDR3 is built from 15 residues. In the study's own analysis: The authors estimated nucleated cell counts from reference gene primer amplification. Measured with immunoSEQ multiplex PCR; TCRdb has only the in-frame clones, and not every one. From that table come the V and J calls and clone size; the DNA was used to work out D and trimming. The sample has 120,000 or so clones, roughly 88% seen once. This clonotype originated in a woman older than 75 with acute or convalescent COVID-19. The chain employs TRBV15 and TRBJ1-6; D gene uncertain. Sequencing was performed on peripheral blood. CDR3: CATSISPSVSSPLHF. Here the CDR3 DNA reads TGTGCCACCAGCATTAGCCCCTCCGTCTCGTCACCCCTCCACTTT.